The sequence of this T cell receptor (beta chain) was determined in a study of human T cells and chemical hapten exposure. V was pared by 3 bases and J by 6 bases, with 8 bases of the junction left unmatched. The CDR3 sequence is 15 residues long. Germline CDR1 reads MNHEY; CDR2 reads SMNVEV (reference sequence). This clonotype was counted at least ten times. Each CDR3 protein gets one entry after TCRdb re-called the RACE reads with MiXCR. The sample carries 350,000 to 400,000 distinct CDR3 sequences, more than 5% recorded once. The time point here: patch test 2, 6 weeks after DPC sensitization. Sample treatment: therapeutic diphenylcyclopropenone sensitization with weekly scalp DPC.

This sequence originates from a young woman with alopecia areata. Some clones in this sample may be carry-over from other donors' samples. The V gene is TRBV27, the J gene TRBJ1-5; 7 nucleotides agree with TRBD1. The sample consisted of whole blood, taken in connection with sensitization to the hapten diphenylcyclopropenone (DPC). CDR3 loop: CASSLARGGSQPQHF. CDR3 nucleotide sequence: TGTGCCAGCAGTTTGGCCCGAGGGGGCTCTCAGCCCCAGCATTTT.